Listed below are T cell receptor beta chains from one sample, sequenced in a study of blood T cell repertoires in COVID-19. TCRdb's table, derived via immunoSEQ multiplex PCR, lists solely in-frame clones and lacks some. This sample has about 350,000 clones, with about nine tenths found just once. Sequencing used PBMCs or T cells enriched from blood (not recorded which). The source is a woman under 40 who had been exposed to COVID-19. CDR3s include the opening cysteine and the closing phenylalanine or tryptophan. The D gene is left open where the match is weak. Size values are once, few and many counts, or a class for expanded clones, and some rows have none.

abundance	len	j_gene	d_gene	v_gene	CDR3aa	CDR3nt
.	16	TRBJ1-4	.	TRBV9	CASSGSLDGRNEKLFF	TGTGCCAGCAGCGGATCCCTAGACGGGAGGAATGAAAAACTGTTTTTT
.	17	TRBJ1-1	TRBD1	TRBV29-1	CSVPAGTGHTMNTEAFF	TGCAGCGTCCCCGCCGGGACAGGGCACACCATGAACACTGAAGCTTTCTTT
.	14	TRBJ2-5	TRBD1	TRBV27	CASSSWEQGETQYF	TGTGCCAGCAGTTCCTGGGAACAGGGGGAGACCCAGTACTTC
.	13	TRBJ1-5	.	TRBV28	CASSLLGDQPQHF	TGTGCCAGCAGTTTATTAGGGGATCAGCCCCAGCATTTT
.	14	TRBJ2-3	.	TRBV3-1/TRBV3-2	CASSPRPNQGTQYF	TGTGCCAGCAGCCCCCGCCCCAACCAGGGTACGCAGTATTTT
.	13	TRBJ1-5	.	TRBV25-1	CASSQGSNQPQHF	TGTGCCAGCAGCCAGGGTAGCAATCAGCCCCAGCATTTT
once	11	TRBJ2-7	.	TRBV20-1	CSASIVHEQYF	TGCAGTGCTAGTATCGTCCACGAGCAGTACTTC
.	16	TRBJ1-2	TRBD1	TRBV6-1	CASSEASQGRGYGYTF	TGTGCCAGCAGTGAAGCCTCACAGGGGAGAGGGTATGGCTACACCTTC
.	17	TRBJ2-1	TRBD2	TRBV6-2/TRBV6-3	CASSYPFSGSWNNEQFF	TGTGCCAGCAGTTACCCCTTTAGCGGGAGCTGGAACAATGAGCAGTTCTTC
few	16	TRBJ1-5	.	TRBV27	CASSLRVDRRNQPQHF	TGTGCCAGCAGTTTGCGCGTCGACAGGCGCAATCAGCCCCAGCATTTT
few	16	TRBJ1-1	TRBD1	TRBV18	CASSPRDRVANTEAFF	TGTGCCAGCTCACCACGGGACAGGGTCGCAAACACTGAAGCTTTCTTT
.	14	TRBJ2-1	.	TRBV27	CASSFRLPVLEQFF	TGTGCCAGCAGTTTCCGCCTGCCGGTCCTCGAGCAGTTCTTC
.	16	TRBJ1-1	.	TRBV7-9	CASSSPDTSSNTEAFF	TGTGCCAGCAGCTCCCCGGACACCTCATCGAACACTGAAGCTTTCTTT
.	14	TRBJ1-1	.	TRBV12-5	CASGLRQDGTEAFF	TGTGCTAGTGGTTTAAGGCAGGATGGAACTGAAGCTTTCTTT
.	13	TRBJ1-2	.	TRBV12-3/TRBV12-4	CASRTRQVEGYTF	TGTGCCAGCAGGACGCGACAGGTCGAGGGCTACACCTTC
.	13	TRBJ1-1	.	TRBV10-1	CASSEGRITEAFF	TGCGCCAGCAGTGAGGGCAGGATCACTGAAGCTTTCTTT
.	16	TRBJ1-5	TRBD1	TRBV5-8	CASSPRTGTLNQPQHF	TGTGCCAGCAGCCCCCGGACAGGAACCCTAAATCAGCCCCAGCATTTT